Below, 16 T cell receptor beta chains from the same sample are listed, as sequenced in a study of cytomegalovirus exposure and HLA in healthy donors. Primers included in the PCR were 60 Vbeta and 13 Jbeta primers. Repertoires were generated with immunoSEQ multiplex PCR, while TCRdb's copy carries only in-frame clones and drops some. Here the sample spans some 180,000 clones, roughly 85% being singletons. Sequencing used PBMCs. Receptors were obtained from a woman under 40 in good health and CMV-seropositive.

The genes are TRBV5-1 and TRBJ2-3; weak D call: TRBD1 (5 bases). With 0 bases removed from V and 0 bases from J, the gap between germline ends came to 8 bases. Germline V lookup: CDR1 SGHRS, CDR2 YFSETQ. The CDR3 covers 15 residues. CDR3 nucleotide sequence: TGCGCCAGCAGCTTGGAGGCAGGGAGCACAGATACGCAGTATTTT. Translated, it gives CASSLEAGSTDTQYF.

The chain uses TRBV4-1 and TRBJ1-2, with D possibly matching TRBD1 (6 bases). The ends were cut back, 0 bases at V and 4 bases at J, with 21 bases in the middle. This CDR3 is 18 amino acids long. The germline V gene encodes CDR1 MGHRA and CDR2 YSYEKL. For the CDR3, the DNA is TGCGCCAGCAGCCAAGATTGGGGGACACTACAGGCCATCTATGGCTACACCTTC. This codes for CASSQDWGTLQAIYGYTF.

This chain connects TRBV11-3 to TRBJ2-7; TRBD2 might be the D (7 bases). Per germline, CDR1 SGHNT and CDR2 YENEEA. Deletions cut 9 bases from V and 2 bases from J, with 14 bases between. The CDR3 has 13 residues. In nucleotides, the CDR3 is TGTGCCAGTAGAGGGGGGGCCGCCTACGAGCAGTACTTC. Its protein is CASRGGAAYEQYF.

In its sample, this clone was seen a few times. The V gene is TRBV5-4, the J gene TRBJ2-1; D gene uncertain. The V end lost 3 bases, the J end lost 4 bases, and 8 bases lay between the germline ends. The germline V gene has CDR1 SGHNT and CDR2 YYREEE (reference sequence). CDR3 length: 13 amino acids. This chain's CDR3 is CASSSTPYNEQFF. The DNA for the CDR3 is TGTGCCAGCAGCTCCACTCCTTACAATGAGCAGTTCTTC.

The genes are TRBV11-2 and TRBJ2-3; D might be TRBD1 (7 bases). The CDR3 covers 15 residues. The germline V and J ends were trimmed by 5 bases and 0 bases, with 12 bases remaining between them. Germline V lookup: CDR1 SGHAT, CDR2 FQNNGV. In DNA form, the CDR3 reads TGTGCCAGCAGCCAGGGGGGCGTAAGCACAGATACGCAGTATTTT. It codes for CASSQGGVSTDTQYF. Filled out from reference TRBV11-2 and TRBJ2-3, the complete variable domain reads EAGVAQSPRYKIIEKRQSVAFWCNPISGHATLYWYQQILGQGPKLLIQFQNNGVVDDSQLPKDRFSAERLKGVDSTLKIQPAKLEDSAVYLCASSQGGVSTDTQYFGPGTRLTVL.

The rearrangement uses TRBV5-1 and TRBJ2-2, with 11 nucleotides matching TRBD1. The V and J ends lost 3 bases and 8 bases, in that order; junction bases with no gene match: 9. The CDR3 sequence is 16 residues long. The germline gives CDR1 SGHRS, CDR2 YFSETQ. The DNA for the CDR3 is TGCGCCAGCAGCTACGGACAGGGGGCGCGATTTGGGGAGCTGTTTTTT. Translation gives CASSYGQGARFGELFF.

J is TRBJ2-5 and V is TRBV18, with D unclear. The V and J ends lost 4 bases and 3 bases respectively, with 3 bases between them. The germline V gene encodes CDR1 KGHSH and CDR2 LQKENI. This CDR3 comprises 11 residues. This CDR3 is CASSREETQYF. CDR3 DNA: TGTGCCAGCTCACGAGAAGAGACCCAGTACTTC.

V is TRBV5-4 and J is TRBJ2-7; the D is unclear. This CDR3 has 12 amino acids. V gave up 5 bases and J gave up 3 bases, with 9 bases separating them. Germline V gene sequence: CDR1 SGHNT, CDR2 YYREEE (reference sequence). The CDR3 is CASSNYNYEQYF. The CDR3 region has the DNA TGTGCCAGCAGTAACTATAACTACGAGCAGTACTTC. The complete variable domain, with remaining parts taken from reference TRBV5-4 and TRBJ2-7, reads ETGVTQSPTHLIKTRGQQVTLRCSSQSGHNTVSWYQQALGQGPQFIFQYYREEENGRGNFPPRFSGLQFPNYSSELNVNALELDDSALYLCASSNYNYEQYFGPGTRLTVT.

The chain couples TRBV7-6 to TRBJ2-1, with a possible D match to TRBD2 (5 bases). Germline values: CDR1 SGHVS, CDR2 FNYEAQ. The CDR3 spans 13 residues. V lost 5 bases and J 7 bases, leaving 12 bases between the germline ends. DNA for the CDR3: TGTGCCAGCAGCCCCGGACGGGGAAATGAGCAGTTCTTC. Translating gives CASSPGRGNEQFF.

This clone was detected a few times. The junction and the germline gene differ at one end; a read error may be behind it. The chain couples TRBV5-6 to TRBJ2-7, with D perhaps matching TRBD1 (5 bases). CDR3 length: 14 residues. Germline V gene sequence: CDR1 SGHDT, CDR2 YYEEEE. CDR3 in DNA: TGTGCCAGCAGCTTCAGTCAGGGCTCCAACGAGCAGTACTTC. Translating gives CASSFSQGSNEQYF. Full variable domain (rest looked up from reference TRBV5-6 and TRBJ2-7): DAGVTQSPTHLIKTRGQQVTLRCSPKSGHDTVSWYQQALGQGPQFIFQYYEEEERQRGNFPDRFSGHQFPNYSSELNVNALLLGDSALYLCASSFSQGSNEQYFGPGTRLTVT.

This clone has just one count. The rearrangement joins TRBV5-6 to TRBJ2-2, with a tentative D call TRBD1 (6 bases). The CDR3 runs 17 residues. Germline values: CDR1 SGHDT, CDR2 YYEEEE. The V end lost 1 base, the J end lost 6 bases, and 19 bases lay between the germline ends. The chain's CDR3 is CASSLWELGAMPGELFF. CDR3 nucleotides: TGTGCCAGCAGCTTGTGGGAGTTGGGGGCGATGCCCGGGGAGCTGTTTTTT.

The rearrangement joins TRBV7-2 to TRBJ2-5; tentative D call: TRBD1 (5 bases). CDR1 SGHTA and CDR2 FQGNSA come from the germline V gene. This CDR3 has 12 residues. Trimming cost V 2 bases and J 5 bases, with 6 bases left between them. DNA of the CDR3: TGTGCCAGCAGCTTAAGACAGGAGACCCAGTACTTC. This gives the protein CASSLRQETQYF.

V is TRBV5-4 and J is TRBJ1-6, with D tentatively TRBD1 (5 bases). Deletions cut 3 bases from V and 11 bases from J, with 21 bases between. CDR1 is SGHNT, CDR2 YYREEE, per germline (reference sequence). CDR3 length: 16 residues. This CDR3 is CASSSLSGPREAPLHF. Here the CDR3 DNA reads TGTGCCAGCAGCTCACTATCGGGACCGAGGGAGGCACCCCTCCACTTT.

V is TRBV25-1 and J is TRBJ1-5; D gene uncertain. With 2 bases removed from V and 6 bases from J, the gap between germline ends came to 11 bases. CDR1 and CDR2 (germline): MGHDK, SYGVNS. CDR3 length: 14 amino acids. This CDR3 is CASSEHGEGQPQHF. CDR3 in DNA: TGTGCCAGCAGTGAACACGGAGAGGGTCAGCCCCAGCATTTT.

The chain couples TRBV2 to TRBJ1-2, with TRBD1 matching 9 bases. Germline trimming cut 5 bases from V and 8 bases from J; bases unmatched to any gene: 9. The CDR3 is 14 amino acids. Germline lookup yields CDR1 SNHLY and CDR2 FYNNEI. CDR3 in amino acids: CASSPEWTGEGYTF. The CDR3, as DNA: TGTGCCAGCAGTCCCGAATGGACAGGGGAAGGCTACACCTTC.

On this clone itself: An end of the junction does not agree with germline; a read error may underlie this. The V call is TRBV6-1, the J call TRBJ2-4, with D possibly TRBD1 on 6 matching bases. This CDR3 has 13 amino acids. CDR1 is MNHNS and CDR2 is SASEGT in the germline V gene. CDR3 region: CASSERPPQGMDF. CDR3 DNA: TGTGCCAGCAGTGAACGACCCCCACAGGGAATGGACTTC.